The 2 T cell receptor beta chains below were found in one sample sequenced in a study of naive CD8 T cells in extremely preterm neonates. Generated by immunoSEQ multiplex PCR, the TCRdb table keeps only in-frame clones and is missing some. Of 7,000 to 9,000 clones in the sample, roughly 98% were seen once. The source material was naive CD8+ T cells from blood. Receptors originate from a human donor in good health.

The genes are TRBV4-3 and TRBJ2-7; D may be TRBD2 (7 bases). The CDR3 extends over 15 amino acids. Germline CDR1 LGHNA, CDR2 YSLEER. Trimming shortened V by 1 base and J by 5 bases, and 15 bases separated the two germline ends. The CDR3 sequence: CASSQGTGRANEQYF. CDR3 sequence (DNA): TGCGCCAGCAGCCAAGGTACAGGGAGGGCCAACGAGCAGTACTTC.

The chain links TRBV27 to TRBJ2-7; 10 nucleotides match TRBD1. The CDR3 consists of 15 residues. CDR1 is MNHEY, CDR2 SMNVEV, per germline (reference sequence). J gave up 3 bases and V 5 bases, and 7 bases lay outside the gene matches. The CDR3 spells CASSSPGQGLYEQYF. The CDR3 DNA reads TGTGCCAGCAGTAGTCCGGGACAGGGGCTCTACGAGCAGTACTTC.